One sample yielded the 29 T cell receptor beta chains listed below, sequenced in a study of neoadjuvant anti-PD-1 for oral cavity cancer. TCRdb keeps only in-frame clones here, not all; method: immunoSEQ multiplex PCR. In the table there are about 16,000 clones, approximately 71% of which are singletons. Sequenced here: PBMCs, sampled before nivolumab (anti-PD-1) treatment. The origin of the receptors is a person aged 35-79 years with oral cavity squamous cell carcinoma.

The V gene is TRBV5-1, the J gene TRBJ2-3, with no clear D. The V gene lost 2 bases and the J gene lost 6 bases, with 10 bases spanning the gap. The germline V gene encodes CDR1 SGHRS and CDR2 YFSETQ. This CDR3 spans 13 amino acids. In DNA form, the CDR3 reads TGCGCCAGCAGCTTCTCAAGCAGGGATACGCAGTATTTT. It yields the protein CASSFSSRDTQYF.

This clone was seen more than once but under ten times. This CDR3 is CASSLGAGNTEAFF. In nucleotides, the CDR3 is TGCGCCAGCAGCTTGGGGGCAGGGAACACTGAAGCTTTCTTT. The V and J genes are TRBV5-1 and TRBJ1-1, with D hard to call. Trimming shortened V by 0 bases and J by 1 base, and 7 bases separated the two germline ends. Germline V gene lookup returns CDR1 SGHRS and CDR2 YFSETQ. The CDR3 loop spans 14 amino acids.

The genes are TRBV5-1 and TRBJ2-3, with D possibly being TRBD1 (5 bases). Trimming cost V 4 bases and J 6 bases, with 12 bases left between them. The CDR3 runs 13 residues. In germline, CDR1 is SGHRS, CDR2 YFSETQ. CDR3 residues: CASSTGAVDTQYF. DNA of the CDR3: TGCGCCAGCAGCACTGGGGCGGTTGATACGCAGTATTTT.

The rearrangement uses TRBV6-6 and TRBJ2-3; D is ambiguous. The CDR3 extends over 11 amino acids. Germline V gives CDR1 MNHNY, CDR2 SVGAGI (reference sequence). The V end was cut by 5 bases, the J end by 2 bases, with 2 bases between. This chain's CDR3 is CASSPTDTQYF. For the CDR3, the DNA is TGTGCCAGCAGTCCCACAGATACGCAGTATTTT.

This chain connects TRBV4-1 to TRBJ2-7; perhaps D is TRBD1 or TRBD2 (5 bases each). The ends were cut back, 5 bases at V and 4 bases at J, with 18 bases in the middle. The CDR3 totals 15 residues. Germline-derived CDR1 and CDR2 are MGHRA and YSYEKL. Here the CDR3 DNA reads TGCGCCAGCAGCTTTGAAGAGGGGCTCCGGTACGAGCAGTACTTC. Encoded protein: CASSFEEGLRYEQYF.

Remarks on this clone: The same CDR3 can be traced to other DNA sequences in this sample. The genes are TRBV30 and TRBJ2-7; 8 bases are shared with TRBD1. After removal of 3 bases from V and 0 bases from J, the junction contained 1 base not matched to a gene. The CDR3 is made up of 13 amino acids. Germline assignment: CDR1 GTSNPN and CDR2 SVGIG (reference sequence). This CDR3 reads CAWSRGLSYEQYF. In DNA, the CDR3 is TGTGCCTGGAGCAGGGGGCTCTCCTACGAGCAGTACTTC.

In this sample, this clone turned up a few times. This chain uses TRBV10-2 with TRBJ2-7; D is undetermined. The V gene's germline CDR1 is WSHSY and CDR2 SAAADI. V was trimmed by 5 bases and J by 6 bases, leaving 11 bases between them. CDR3 length equals 12 residues. For the CDR3, the DNA is TGCGCCAGCAGTTCGTCCCCTGCCGAGCAGTACTTC. This encodes CASSSSPAEQYF.

The chain uses TRBV2 and TRBJ2-1; D perhaps matches TRBD2 (6 bases). This CDR3 has 16 amino acids. V was clipped by 2 bases and J by 7 bases, with 18 bases between them. Germline V gene data show CDR1 as SNHLY and CDR2 as FYNNEI. CDR3 region: CASSEPPSAGSNEQFF. CDR3 in DNA: TGTGCCAGCAGTGAACCTCCATCAGCGGGTTCGAATGAGCAGTTCTTC.

The chain uses TRBV30 and TRBJ1-3; D call uncertain. The germline V and J ends were trimmed by 2 bases and 4 bases, with 21 bases remaining between them. This CDR3 comprises 17 residues. Per germline, CDR1 GTSNPN and CDR2 SVGIG (reference sequence). The CDR3 region has the DNA TGTGCCTGGAGTCTTCCTCCAGCGAGTTCGATCGGAAACACCATATATTTT. Translated: CAWSLPPASSIGNTIYF.

Only a few counts were recorded for this clone. The J gene is TRBJ2-4, the V gene TRBV2; D gene unclear. The CDR3 runs to 13 residues. Germline lookup yields CDR1 SNHLY and CDR2 FYNNEI. Trimming took 5 bases from V and 0 from J, leaving 5 bases between them. The CDR3 DNA follows: TGTGCCAGCAGTTCGATAGCCAAAAACATTCAGTACTTC. It is translated as CASSSIAKNIQYF.

This chain links TRBV6-5 with TRBJ1-3, with D tentatively TRBD1 (5 bases). Germline CDR1 MNHEY, CDR2 SVGAGI. The CDR3 extends over 14 amino acids. The V end lost 3 bases, the J end lost 8 bases, and 14 bases lay between the germline ends. CDR3 sequence reads: CASSYSSTGDTIYF. The CDR3 bases are TGTGCCAGCAGTTATTCCTCTACGGGGGACACCATATATTTT.

The rearrangement links TRBV11-2 to TRBJ1-1; D is unresolved. This CDR3 is 14 amino acids long. Trimming stripped 1 base from V and 1 base from J, with 7 bases between. CDR1 SGHAT and CDR2 FQNNGV come from the germline V gene. The CDR3 nucleotides are TGTGCCAGCAGCTTAGTAAGGGAGAACACTGAAGCTTTCTTT. This sequence encodes CASSLVRENTEAFF.

The V and J genes are TRBV7-6 and TRBJ2-3; perhaps D is TRBD1 or TRBD2 (5 bases each). In germline, CDR1 is SGHVS, CDR2 FNYEAQ. The V gene lost 0 bases and the J gene lost 0 bases, with 7 bases spanning the gap. The CDR3 extends over 15 amino acids. CDR3 protein: CASSLAGVSTDTQYF. Here the CDR3 DNA reads TGTGCCAGCAGCTTAGCGGGGGTTAGCACAGATACGCAGTATTTT.

This clone occurred a few times. The rearrangement uses TRBV6-1 and TRBJ1-2; weak D call: TRBD1 (5 bases). The germline V gene has CDR1 MNHNS and CDR2 SASEGT. This CDR3 is built from 14 residues. V was pared by 3 bases and J by 6 bases, with 14 bases between. The CDR3 region has the DNA TGTGCCAGCAGTGACCGAACAGGAGTGGATGGCTACACCTTC. It encodes CASSDRTGVDGYTF.

The chain joins TRBV21-1 to TRBJ2-7; the table's TRBD1 call for D was not verified on the DNA. TRBV21-1 is described as a pseudogene. The CDR3 contains 15 residues. This CDR3 is CASSRTGYFSYEQYF. In nucleotides, the CDR3 is TGTGCCAGCAGCAGGACAGGCTACTTCTCCTACGAGCAGTACTTC.

The V and J genes are TRBV7-8 and TRBJ2-5, with 7 bases aligning to TRBD2. The CDR3 extends over 12 amino acids. Trimming cost V 4 bases and J 7 bases; bases outside gene matches: 3. Germline CDR1 SGHVS, CDR2 FQNEAQ. The CDR3 loop reads CASSSPSGTQYF. The CDR3 bases are TGTGCCAGCAGCTCACCTAGCGGGACCCAGTACTTC.

Only a few counts were recorded for this clone. The chain uses TRBV4-1 and TRBJ1-5, with D possibly being TRBD1 (5 bases). Per germline, CDR1 MGHRA and CDR2 YSYEKL. This CDR3 spans 14 amino acids. Trimming shortened V by 5 bases and J by 3 bases, and 11 bases separated the two germline ends. CDR3 sequence: CASSYSGANQPQHF. The CDR3 DNA sequence: TGCGCCAGCAGCTACTCCGGGGCCAATCAGCCCCAGCATTTT.

This chain connects TRBV4-1 to TRBJ2-2; D possibly corresponds to TRBD2 (6 bases). V was clipped by 0 bases and J by 4 bases, with 15 bases between them. Germline V gene data show CDR1 as MGHRA and CDR2 as YSYEKL. The CDR3 is made up of 17 amino acids. The CDR3 here is CASSQDVFAGGTGELFF. CDR3 sequence (DNA): TGCGCCAGCAGCCAAGATGTTTTCGCCGGGGGCACCGGGGAGCTGTTTTTT.

This clone was seen a single time. This chain connects TRBV7-8 to TRBJ2-3, with 11 bases aligning to TRBD2. Trimming cost V 5 bases and J 6 bases; bases outside gene matches: 16. The V gene's germline CDR1 is SGHVS and CDR2 FQNEAQ. This CDR3 has 18 residues. The CDR3 bases are TGTGCCAGCAGCCTCGCTAGCGGGAGGCCCTCTCTAGGGGATACGCAGTATTTT. Translating it yields CASSLASGRPSLGDTQYF.

As DNA, the CDR3 is TGCAGCGTCGTAGGGGCGCAGAGGGTCGCAGATACGCAGTATTTT. Its protein product is CSVVGAQRVADTQYF. The chain combines TRBV29-1 with TRBJ2-3, with D perhaps assigned TRBD1 or TRBD2 (5 bases each). The CDR3 covers 15 residues. The germline CDR1 and CDR2 sequences are SQVTM and ANQGSEA. V lost 6 bases and J lost 4, with 20 bases in between.

The chain is built from TRBV5-1 and TRBJ2-7; 7 nucleotides match TRBD2. Germline V CDR1 and CDR2: SGHRS, YFSETQ. With 4 bases clipped from V and 5 bases from J, the junction kept 15 bases outside the gene matches. The CDR3 runs to 16 residues. In DNA, the CDR3 is TGCGCCAGCAGCCCTCACCTAGCGGCTCCGACGGACGAGCAGTACTTC. Its translation is CASSPHLAAPTDEQYF.

This chain links TRBV5-4 with TRBJ2-1, with 9 bases fitting TRBD1. Looked up from germline, CDR1 is SGHNT and CDR2 is YYREEE (reference sequence). This CDR3 is 13 amino acids long. Unmatched junction bases numbered 5, after V lost 6 bases and J lost 7 bases. The CDR3 is CASTRTGDNEQFF. In DNA, the CDR3 is TGTGCCAGCACCAGGACAGGGGATAATGAGCAGTTCTTC.

The chain is built from TRBV29-1 and TRBJ2-3, with D unclear. Trimming removed 8 bases from V and 0 bases from J, with 15 bases in between. This CDR3 region has 14 residues. The germline V gene encodes CDR1 SQVTM and CDR2 ANQGSEA. The CDR3 reads CSFRWRLSTDTQYF. In nucleotides, the CDR3 is TGCAGCTTCCGCTGGCGGTTAAGCACAGATACGCAGTATTTT.

This clone was counted between two and nine times. V is TRBV10-3 and J is TRBJ1-2, with unresolved D. V was cut by 0 bases and J by 0 bases, with 5 bases left in between. Germline CDR1 and CDR2: ENHRY and SYGVKD. This CDR3 comprises 14 residues. The DNA for the CDR3 is TGTGCCATCAGTGAGTCCGGAGCTAACTATGGCTACACCTTC. Its protein is CAISESGANYGYTF.

This clone has only a few counts. The CDR3, as DNA: TGTGCCAGCAGTGAACAGCTCAACGAGCAGTACTTC. It specifies CASSEQLNEQYF. J is TRBJ2-7 and V is TRBV2; D gene ambiguous. V was cut by 2 bases and J by 5 bases, with 7 bases left in between. The CDR3 runs to 12 residues. Germline V gives CDR1 SNHLY, CDR2 FYNNEI.

V gene TRBV6-1 combines with J gene TRBJ2-7; either TRBD1 or TRBD2 may fit D (5 bases each). V was shortened by 6 bases and J by 4 bases, with 19 bases between the two germline ends. CDR1 is MNHNS, CDR2 SASEGT, per germline. This CDR3 region has 15 residues. CDR3 amino acids: CASRALGDLQYEQYF. The CDR3 coding sequence is TGTGCCAGCAGGGCTTTGGGGGACCTTCAATACGAGCAGTACTTC.

This clone was seen a handful of times. This rearrangement joins TRBV4-1 to TRBJ2-5, with 13 bases aligning to TRBD2. Germline values: CDR1 MGHRA, CDR2 YSYEKL. The CDR3 runs to 17 residues. J gave up 5 bases and V 3 bases, and 9 bases lay outside the gene matches. CDR3 sequence: CASSHAQLAGGRETQYF. The CDR3 DNA reads TGCGCCAGCAGCCACGCCCAACTAGCGGGAGGGAGGGAGACCCAGTACTTC.

V is TRBV5-5 and J is TRBJ2-2; D unclear. Trimming pared 0 bases from V and 1 base from J, leaving 10 bases between. The CDR3 consists of 16 residues. Germline V gives CDR1 SGHKS, CDR2 YYEKEE (reference sequence). CDR3 region: CASSLEAGKNTGELFF. The CDR3 DNA reads as TGTGCCAGCAGCTTGGAGGCCGGAAAGAACACCGGGGAGCTGTTTTTT.

V is TRBV14 and J is TRBJ2-2, with TRBD1 matching over 9 bases. The CDR3 extends over 16 amino acids. J was trimmed by 2 bases and V by 5 bases; bases with no gene match: 6. CDR1 and CDR2 (germline): SGHDN, FVKESK. The CDR3 nucleotides are TGTGCCAGCAGCTCAAGGACAGGGGTTAACACCGGGGAGCTGTTTTTT. It yields the protein CASSSRTGVNTGELFF.